These 19 T cell receptor beta chains were sequenced from one sample in a study of post-analysis software for immune sequencing data. Study-wide results and caveats: With TRBV5-6, TRBV5-1 and TRBV20-1 included, 4 or 5 TRBV segments were more frequent in patients than in controls.

Antigens of these TCRs are unknown. cDNA libraries for TCR beta contained unique molecular identifiers. One entry per CDR3 protein results from TCRdb running MiXCR on the PCR reads. This sample yields about half a million distinct CDR3 sequences, of which around 36% are seen a single time; roughly 6% belongs to the top ten. Sequences were obtained from blood. These receptors all stem from a girl aged 2-17 years with multiple sclerosis.

Worth noting for this clonotype: With a much larger clone just one base away, this may be a read error. The chain links TRBV4-1 to TRBJ2-5, with D unclear. The germline CDR1 and CDR2 sequences are MGHRA and YSYEKL. The CDR3 covers 14 residues. With 1 base removed from V and 11 bases from J, the gap between germline ends came to 17 bases. CDR3 coding DNA: TGCGCCAGCAGCCAAGTAGGATACGTAGGTGAGCAGTACTTC. Its protein is CASSQVGYVGEQYF.

This clonotype was detected a few times. This chain uses TRBV6-5 with TRBJ1-2; 8 nucleotides match TRBD1. The ends lost 0 bases at V and 11 bases at J; junction bases unmatched: 2. Germline CDR1 MNHEY, CDR2 SVGAGI. This CDR3 contains 12 residues. The CDR3, as DNA: TGTGCCAGCAGTTACTCAACAGGGGGGTACACCTTC. The encoded protein is CASSYSTGGYTF.

V usage is TRBV7-9 and J usage is TRBJ1-2; the D gene is possibly TRBD1 (5 bases). Germline CDR1 SEHNR, CDR2 FQNEAQ (reference sequence). Trimming removed 1 base at V and 12 bases at J, with 18 bases between. The CDR3 sequence is 14 residues long. Written as DNA, the CDR3 is TGTGCCAGCAGCTTAGTGGGCCCGTCCTGGGGCCACACCTTC. Its protein is CASSLVGPSWGHTF.

This clonotype was observed once. This chain connects TRBV20-1 to TRBJ2-5; D perhaps matches TRBD1 (6 bases). The CDR3 extends over 14 amino acids. CDR1 DFQATT and CDR2 SNEGSKA come from the germline V gene (reference sequence). Trimming removed 5 bases from V and 11 bases from J, with 24 bases in between. The CDR3 loop reads CSAYRVRGTYGQYF. DNA of the CDR3: TGCAGTGCTTACAGGGTACGAGGGACCTACGGGCAGTACTTC.

The rearrangement uses TRBV7-2 and TRBJ1-3; perhaps TRBD1 as D (5 bases). This CDR3 region has 15 residues. CDR1 and CDR2 from the germline V gene are SGHTA and FQGNSA. Trimming took 5 bases from V and 0 from J, leaving 11 bases between them. CDR3 nucleotide sequence: TGTGCCAGCAGCCGACAGTTGCTCTCTGGAAACACCATATATTTT. Its protein is CASSRQLLSGNTIYF.

The rearrangement uses TRBV3-1 and TRBJ2-5; D unclear. CDR1 and CDR2 from the germline V gene are LGHDT and YNNKEL (reference sequence). CDR3 length: 13 amino acids. The V end was cut by 4 bases, the J end by 5 bases, with 11 bases between. CDR3 sequence: CASSRRNGETQYF. The CDR3 DNA follows: TGTGCCAGCAGCCGAAGAAACGGGGAGACCCAGTACTTC.

This clonotype was seen a single time. Relative to the germline gene, one junction end is altered; a read error may explain this. The rearrangement links TRBV4-1 to TRBJ1-4; D is unclear. The length of the CDR3 is 16 residues. Germline CDR1 reads MGHRA; CDR2 reads YSYEKL. CDR3 nucleotide sequence: TGCGCCAGCAACCAAGGCTCGGTAGACACTAATGAAAAACTGTTTTTT. Amino acids: CASNQGSVDTNEKLFF.

V and J are TRBV10-1 and TRBJ2-3; 10 bases fit TRBD2. The CDR3 has 21 amino acids. Germline CDR1 is WNHNN and CDR2 is SYGVQD (reference sequence). V was pared by 0 bases and J by 0 bases, with 15 bases of the junction left unmatched. In DNA form, the CDR3 reads TGCGCCAGCAGTGAGTCGGGGCTAGCGGGGGCCGTCGGATTTAGCACAGATACGCAGTATTTT. Amino acids: CASSESGLAGAVGFSTDTQYF.

Note on this clonotype: A junction boundary mismatches the germline segment, possibly from a read error. The chain uses TRBV5-1 and TRBJ2-5, with a tentative D call TRBD2 (6 bases). The J call may be faulty, since TRBJ2-7 better matches the DNA end. The CDR3 has 15 amino acids. Germline-derived CDR1 and CDR2 are SGHRS and YFSETQ. The CDR3 nucleotides read TGCGCCGGCAGCTTCGGGGACTCTATCTCGGACGAGCAGTACTTC. This sequence encodes CAGSFGDSISDEQYF.

The gene calls are TRBV3-1 and TRBJ2-3; the D gene is possibly TRBD2 (6 bases). Between the trimmed V and J ends, which lost 4 bases and 2 bases, there was a span of 19 bases. Germline values: CDR1 LGHDT, CDR2 YNNKEL (reference sequence). The CDR3 covers 17 residues. CDR3 region: CASSPSRGLPDTDTQYF. The CDR3 bases are TGTGCCAGCAGCCCGAGTAGGGGACTCCCCGACACAGATACGCAGTATTTT.

This clonotype was seen ten or more times. This chain joins TRBV6-1 and TRBJ1-1, with D tentatively TRBD1 (5 bases). The CDR3 runs 12 residues. Germline assignment: CDR1 MNHNS and CDR2 SASEGT. V was clipped by 0 bases and J by 11 bases, with 10 bases between them. In DNA form, the CDR3 reads TGTGCCAGCAGTGAAGCCCGGACAAGGGCTTTCTTT. Its translation: CASSEARTRAFF.

The J gene is TRBJ1-2, the V gene TRBV10-3; no reliable D call. The CDR3 length is 11 residues. Germline V lookup: CDR1 ENHRY, CDR2 SYGVKD. The V end lost 4 bases, the J end lost 7 bases, and 7 bases lay between the germline ends. CDR3 residues: CAISGSGGYTF. The CDR3 DNA sequence: TGTGCCATCAGTGGCTCAGGTGGCTACACCTTC.

This clonotype has only a few counts. This chain uses TRBV4-1 with TRBJ2-7; TRBD2 agrees at 9 bases. V shed 6 bases, J shed 2 bases, and the junction held 17 bases outside the gene matches. Germline lookup yields CDR1 MGHRA and CDR2 YSYEKL. This CDR3 region has 18 residues. The CDR3 DNA is TGCGCCAGCAGGCGGAAGCAGGTAGCGGGGGCCTTAACCTACGAGCAGTACTTC. Translating it yields CASRRKQVAGALTYEQYF.

In this sample, this clonotype turned up many times. The V call is TRBV5-1, the J call TRBJ2-6, with a possible D match to TRBD2 (5 bases). CDR1 SGHRS and CDR2 YFSETQ come from the germline V gene. The CDR3 covers 16 residues. V lost 5 bases, J lost 1 base, and 13 bases lay in between. The CDR3 bases are TGCGCCAGCAGGTTCGGACTGGAATCTGGGGCCAACGTCCTGACTTTC. This encodes CASRFGLESGANVLTF.

In its sample, this clonotype was seen a few times. The chain uses TRBV7-9 and TRBJ2-5; the match to TRBD1 covers 9 bases. CDR3 length: 15 residues. The germline V gene has CDR1 SEHNR and CDR2 FQNEAQ (reference sequence). Trimming took 4 bases from V and 6 from J; bases not matched to a gene: 9. The CDR3 DNA is TGTGCCAGCAGCTCCCCCGGGACAGGGACAAAGACCCAGTACTTC. Translated: CASSSPGTGTKTQYF.

V gene TRBV6-2 or TRBV6-3 combines with J gene TRBJ2-7; TRBD2 agrees at 8 bases. The junction had 5 bases not matched to a gene; V was cut back by 2 bases and J by 5 bases. Germline values: CDR1 MNHEY, CDR2 SVGEGT. The length of the CDR3 is 14 residues. The CDR3 protein is CASSYAGGADEQYF. The CDR3 DNA is TGTGCCAGCAGTTACGCGGGGGGCGCGGACGAGCAGTACTTC.

V is TRBV6-4 and J is TRBJ2-1, with 11 nucleotides matching TRBD2. Germline trimming cut 3 bases from V and 2 bases from J; bases unmatched to any gene: 3. This CDR3 has 16 amino acids. Germline V gives CDR1 MRHNA, CDR2 SNTAGT. The CDR3 sequence: CASSELAGDTYNEQFF. The CDR3, as DNA: TGTGCCAGCAGTGAACTAGCGGGGGATACCTACAATGAGCAGTTCTTC.

This chain connects TRBV3-1 to TRBJ2-7; D not certain. This CDR3 contains 12 residues. Per the germline V gene, CDR1 is LGHDT and CDR2 is YNNKEL (reference sequence). The V end was cut by 4 bases, the J end by 5 bases, with 9 bases between. CDR3 sequence reads: CASSPPGHEQYF. The DNA for the CDR3 is TGTGCCAGCAGCCCTCCCGGGCACGAGCAGTACTTC.

The J gene is TRBJ1-4, the V gene TRBV5-1; 8 nucleotides line up with TRBD1. Per the germline V gene, CDR1 is SGHRS and CDR2 is YFSETQ. The trim removed 4 bases at V and 3 bases at J, leaving 11 bases unmatched. There are 17 residues in the CDR3. The CDR3 DNA is TGCGCCAGCAGCCACGCAGGGGGCGGAGGGGCTAATGAAAAACTGTTTTTT. Protein sequence: CASSHAGGGGANEKLFF.